Listed here are 23 T cell receptor beta chains from one sample, sequenced in a study of OX40 agonist ivuxolimab in advanced cancers. Method: immunoSEQ multiplex PCR; TCRdb's copy keeps in-frame clones and lacks some. The sample holds about 70,000 clones, approximately 82% seen once. Material: CD4+ or CD8+ T cells sorted from blood, obtained in a trial of the OX40 agonist ivuxolimab. The receptors shown here come from an adult with an advanced solid tumor such as melanoma, head and neck, liver or kidney cancer.

This rearrangement joins TRBV4-1 to TRBJ2-7; no clear D gene. Germline V gene data show CDR1 as MGHRA and CDR2 as YSYEKL. Trimming took 0 bases from V and 2 from J, leaving 11 bases between them. This CDR3 contains 15 residues. CDR3 DNA: TGCGCCAGCAGCCAAGATGGCCGTGGAACCTACGAGCAGTACGTC. This sequence encodes CASSQDGRGTYEQYV.

V and J are TRBV5-1 and TRBJ2-1; D is unclear. Deletions cut 1 base from V and 5 bases from J, with 13 bases between. This CDR3 contains 15 residues. Germline CDR1 reads SGHRS; CDR2 reads YFSETQ. Written as DNA, the CDR3 is TGCGCCAGCAGCTTGTATCAGGCCGGCAACAATGAGCAGTTCTTC. Translated: CASSLYQAGNNEQFF.

The chain joins TRBV20-1 to TRBJ2-7; D gene unclear. Trimming removed 5 bases from V and 4 bases from J, with 6 bases in between. Germline-derived CDR1 and CDR2 are DFQATT and SNEGSKA (reference sequence). The CDR3 has 10 residues. In DNA form, the CDR3 reads TGCAGTGCTGGGGATTACGAGCAGTACTTC. This codes for CSAGDYEQYF.

The chain employs TRBV11-2 and TRBJ2-7; D possibly corresponds to TRBD1 (5 bases). Germline-derived CDR1 and CDR2 are SGHAT and FQNNGV. The V gene lost 5 bases and the J gene lost 3 bases, with 17 bases spanning the gap. The CDR3 covers 15 residues. The CDR3 spells CASSPTGYRNYEQYF. The DNA for the CDR3 is TGTGCCAGCAGCCCCACAGGCTATAGAAACTACGAGCAGTACTTC.

The sample holds one count of this clone. The sample has other DNA sequences that encode this CDR3 too. V and J are TRBV6-6 and TRBJ2-7; maybe TRBD2 (5 bases). V was shortened by 0 bases and J by 5 bases, with 8 bases between the two germline ends. The CDR3 loop spans 13 amino acids. Germline V gives CDR1 MNHNY, CDR2 SVGAGI (reference sequence). CDR3 nucleotides: TGTGCCAGCAGTTACTCGAGGGCAGACGAGCAGTACGTC. Protein: CASSYSRADEQYV.

The J gene is TRBJ2-7, the V gene TRBV6-1; 8 bases line up with TRBD1. CDR1 is MNHNS and CDR2 is SASEGT in the germline V gene. The CDR3 contains 14 residues. The trim removed 5 bases at V and 2 bases at J, leaving 5 bases unmatched. The CDR3 region has the DNA TGTGCCAGCAGTATAGGGACAGGAACCTACGAGCAGTACGTC. It is translated as CASSIGTGTYEQYV.

This chain connects TRBV20-1 to TRBJ1-2; D remains unclear. The CDR3 is made up of 11 amino acids. The ends were cut back, 7 bases at V and 3 bases at J, with 9 bases in the middle. Germline CDR1 is DFQATT and CDR2 is SNEGSKA (reference sequence). The CDR3 nucleotides read TGCAGTGGATCGACCGACTATGGCTACACCTTC. Amino acid sequence: CSGSTDYGYTF.

This chain links TRBV7-3 with TRBJ2-3; D possibly corresponds to TRBD1 (5 bases). V gave up 5 bases and J gave up 1 base, with 16 bases separating them. CDR1 SGHTA and CDR2 FQGTGA come from the germline V gene. The CDR3 runs 16 residues. DNA of the CDR3: TGTGCCAGCAGCCGACAAACAGGTGGGGGCACAGATACGCAGTATTTT. Amino acids: CASSRQTGGGTDTQYF.

This chain connects TRBV25-1 to TRBJ2-7; tentative D call: TRBD1 (5 bases). The germline CDR1 and CDR2 sequences are MGHDK and SYGVNS. V was shortened by 10 bases and J by 4 bases, with 23 bases between the two germline ends. The CDR3 runs to 15 residues. In nucleotides, the CDR3 is TGTGCCAAAACTTCACAGTTTACAGGTGGGTACGAGCAGTACTTC. It yields the protein CAKTSQFTGGYEQYF.

This chain uses TRBV2 with TRBJ1-1; D gene uncertain. Germline V CDR1 and CDR2: SNHLY, FYNNEI. CDR3 length: 13 residues. Trimming pared 3 bases from V and 6 bases from J, leaving 11 bases between. The CDR3: CASSDPLEAEAFF. CDR3 coding DNA: TGTGCCAGCAGTGATCCCCTCGAGGCTGAAGCTTTCTTT.

This rearrangement joins TRBV4-1 to TRBJ2-3; weak D call: TRBD2 (5 bases). The CDR3 is made up of 11 amino acids. V lost 7 bases to trimming and J lost 6 bases, with 8 bases between them. Germline CDR1 and CDR2: MGHRA and YSYEKL. CDR3 nucleotides: TGCGCCAGCACGGGGTGGGATACGCAGTATTTT. Its translation is CASTGWDTQYF.

The chain carries TRBV2 and TRBJ2-7, with D unclear. V was trimmed by 0 bases and J by 5 bases, leaving 5 bases between them. Germline V gene sequence: CDR1 SNHLY, CDR2 FYNNEI. The CDR3 contains 12 residues. The CDR3 protein is CASSEAVHEQYV. The CDR3 DNA reads as TGTGCCAGCAGTGAAGCAGTCCACGAGCAGTACGTC.

Judged by abundance, this clone is medium-sized. The chain combines TRBV5-5 with TRBJ2-7; 7 nucleotides align to TRBD1. The CDR3 totals 15 residues. V lost 4 bases, J lost 0 bases, and 7 bases stayed unmatched. Germline V lookup: CDR1 SGHKS, CDR2 YYEKEE (reference sequence). The CDR3 region is CASSPTGDRSYEQYV. In DNA form, the CDR3 reads TGTGCCAGCAGCCCAACAGGGGATCGCTCCTACGAGCAGTACGTC.

The V gene is TRBV2, the J gene TRBJ2-5; no definite D call. The J call may be mistaken, given a closer DNA end match to TRBJ2-7. Germline lookup yields CDR1 SNHLY and CDR2 FYNNEI. The CDR3 spans 14 residues. Here the CDR3 DNA reads TGTGCCAGCAGTGACGCGCGGTCTGGCTACGAGCAGTACTTC. This sequence encodes CASSDARSGYEQYF.

The chain carries TRBV6-1 and TRBJ1-1; 7 nucleotides align to TRBD1. The V gene end was trimmed by 6 bases and the J gene end by 4 bases; junction bases not matched to a gene: 8. Germline V gene sequence: CDR1 MNHNS, CDR2 SASEGT. CDR3 length: 14 amino acids. This CDR3 reads CASSLDRSGTEAFF. In DNA, the CDR3 is TGTGCCAGCAGCTTGGACAGGTCGGGCACTGAAGCTTTCTTT.

Only one count was recorded for this clone. The chain uses TRBV4-3 and TRBJ1-1; D not certain. Trimming pared 11 bases from V and 11 bases from J, leaving 12 bases between. CDR3 length: 9 residues. Germline assignment: CDR1 LGHNA and CDR2 YSLEER. CDR3 residues: CALFGDAFF. CDR3 DNA sequence: TGCGCCCTTTTCGGGGATGCTTTCTTT.

In this sample, this clone turned up a few times. The chain carries TRBV12-2 and TRBJ2-4; the table assigns TRBD2, which was not confirmed against the DNA. TRBV12-2 is a pseudogene segment. The CDR3 runs to 17 residues. Here the CDR3 reads CASRLANRLRAKNIQYF. In DNA, the CDR3 is TGTGCAAGTCGCTTAGCGAATCGACTGAGGGCCAAAAACATTCAGTACTTC.

V is TRBV18 and J is TRBJ1-1, with D perhaps matching TRBD1 (6 bases). This CDR3 has 15 residues. Germline loops: CDR1 KGHSH, CDR2 LQKENI. V was shortened by 1 base and J by 8 bases, with 17 bases between the two germline ends. CDR3 region: CASSPQGVNDREAFF. The CDR3 DNA sequence: TGTGCCAGCTCACCACAGGGGGTGAACGATAGAGAAGCTTTCTTT.

The chain is built from TRBV7-2 and TRBJ1-5; no definite D call. V was cut by 8 bases and J by 7 bases, with 12 bases left in between. Germline V gives CDR1 SGHTA, CDR2 FQGNSA. This CDR3 is built from 12 residues. In DNA form, the CDR3 reads TGTGCCAGCGGGGAGAATCGGCAGCCCCAGCATTTT. Amino acids: CASGENRQPQHF.

The gene calls are TRBV4-2 and TRBJ2-1; 9 nucleotides align to TRBD2. Trimming took 6 bases from V and 7 from J; bases not matched to a gene: 10. In germline, CDR1 is LGHNA, CDR2 YNFKEQ. CDR3 length: 15 residues. This CDR3 reads CASSPSGATGNEQFF. CDR3 sequence (DNA): TGTGCCAGCAGTCCTAGCGGGGCAACAGGAAATGAGCAGTTCTTC.

The chain combines TRBV23-1 with TRBJ2-5; 9 nucleotides agree with TRBD2. TRBV23-1 is an ORF for which the function is uncertain. This CDR3 spans 17 amino acids. Trimming took 0 bases from V and 0 from J; bases not matched to a gene: 5. The CDR3 DNA follows: TGCGCCAGCAGTCAATCGGAGAGCGGGGGGTACCAAGAGACCCAGTACTTC. Translated, it gives CASSQSESGGYQETQYF.

The genes are TRBV7-2 and TRBJ1-5, with D possibly being TRBD1 (5 bases). Trimming shortened V by 4 bases and J by 6 bases, and 19 bases separated the two germline ends. Germline values: CDR1 SGHTA, CDR2 FQGNSA. The CDR3 is 16 residues long. DNA of the CDR3: TGTGCCAGCAGCTCCGCGGCCGGGGGACTTATTCAGCCCCAGCATTTT. It codes for CASSSAAGGLIQPQHF.

The genes are TRBV5-1 and TRBJ1-3, with TRBD1 as a possible D gene (6 bases). CDR3 length: 18 residues. Trimming removed 0 bases from V and 4 bases from J, with 20 bases in between. CDR1 is SGHRS and CDR2 is YFSETQ in the germline V gene. The DNA of the CDR3 is TGCGCCAGCAGCTTGGCGAGCGGGGGGCCTAAGGGAGGAAACACCATATATTTT. It is translated as CASSLASGGPKGGNTIYF.